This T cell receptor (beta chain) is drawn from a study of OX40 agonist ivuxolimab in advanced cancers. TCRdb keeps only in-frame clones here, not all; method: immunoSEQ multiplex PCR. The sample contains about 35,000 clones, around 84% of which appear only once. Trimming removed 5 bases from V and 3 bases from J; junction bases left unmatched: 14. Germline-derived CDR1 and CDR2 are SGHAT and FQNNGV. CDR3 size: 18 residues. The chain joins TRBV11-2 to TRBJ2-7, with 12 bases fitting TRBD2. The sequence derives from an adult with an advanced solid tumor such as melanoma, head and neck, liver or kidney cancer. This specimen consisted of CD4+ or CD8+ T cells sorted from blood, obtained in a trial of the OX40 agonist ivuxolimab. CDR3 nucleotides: TGTGCCAGCAGCAATACTAGCGGGAGGACGCGGGGGCTCTACGAGCAGTACTTC. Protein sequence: CASSNTSGRTRGLYEQYF.